The 20 T cell receptor beta chains in this list originate from one sample, sequenced in a study of human T cells and chemical hapten exposure. TCRdb fed the RACE reads into MiXCR, producing one record per CDR3 protein. The sample has 300,000 to 350,000 distinct CDR3 sequences, approximately 6.3% seen once. Time point defined: patch test 1, 2 weeks after DPC sensitization. Sample treatment: therapeutic diphenylcyclopropenone sensitization with weekly scalp DPC. The source was whole blood, collected in connection with sensitization to the hapten diphenylcyclopropenone (DPC). Receptor source: a woman aged 18-29 years with alopecia areata. Some clones in this sample may be carry-over from other donors' samples.

This clonotype was detected a few times. The chain uses TRBV9 and TRBJ1-3; D may be TRBD1 (5 bases). Germline assignment: CDR1 SGDLS and CDR2 YYNGEE. There are 16 residues in the CDR3. V was shortened by 4 bases and J by 0 bases, with 14 bases between the two germline ends. This CDR3 is CASSRMTANSGNTIYF. CDR3 bases: TGTGCCAGCAGCAGAATGACAGCGAACTCTGGAAACACCATATATTTT.

This clonotype was detected ten times or more. This chain uses TRBV10-3 with TRBJ2-3; D ambiguous. The CDR3 is 11 residues long. CDR1 ENHRY and CDR2 SYGVKD come from the germline V gene. The V end lost 7 bases, the J end lost 2 bases, and 4 bases lay between the germline ends. The CDR3 region has the DNA TGTGCCATCATCGTCACAGATACGCAGTATTTT. It translates to CAIIVTDTQYF.

This clonotype was counted at least ten times. The chain has TRBV20-1 and TRBJ1-1, with D maybe TRBD1 (5 bases). The CDR3 loop spans 14 amino acids. The germline CDR1 and CDR2 sequences are DFQATT and SNEGSKA (reference sequence). The DNA of the CDR3 is TGCACCCCGGGGGGAGGTTGGAAGAACACTGAAGCTTTCTTT. Encoded protein: CTPGGGWKNTEAFF.

The sample holds many counts of this clonotype. The chain joins TRBV7-8 to TRBJ2-2; D remains unclear. Trimming pared 3 bases from V and 2 bases from J, leaving 13 bases between. The CDR3 loop spans 16 amino acids. The V gene's germline CDR1 is SGHVS and CDR2 FQNEAQ. The CDR3 DNA is TGTGCCAGCAGCTTTATGCGGATTACCAACACCGGGGAGCTGTTTTTT. This codes for CASSFMRITNTGELFF.

As to this clonotype: A much more abundant neighbour one base away suggests this may be a read error. The V and J genes are TRBV2 and TRBJ2-1; D ambiguous. Looked up from germline, CDR1 is SNHLY and CDR2 is FYNNEI. The CDR3 runs 16 residues. As DNA, the CDR3 is TGTGCCAGCAGTGACAGGAAATCGACGTTTTACAATGAGCAGCTCTTC. Translation gives CASSDRKSTFYNEQLF.

This clonotype came up many times. The chain combines TRBV7-9 with TRBJ1-1; possibly TRBD1 for D (6 bases). Trimming removed 7 bases from V and 7 bases from J, with 10 bases in between. This CDR3 is built from 11 residues. Germline CDR1 and CDR2: SEHNR and FQNEAQ (reference sequence). CDR3 bases: TGTGCCAGCAACAGGGATGTTGAAGCTTTCTTT. This encodes CASNRDVEAFF. The full variable domain, with the rest looked up from reference TRBV7-9 and TRBJ1-1, is DTGVSQNPRHKITKRGQNVTFRCDPISEHNRLYWYRQTLGQGPEFLTYFQNEAQLEKSRLLSDRFSAERPKGSFSTLEIQRTEQGDSAMYLCASNRDVEAFFGQGTRLTVV.

This clonotype was picked up many times. This chain joins TRBV4-2 and TRBJ1-2; possibly TRBD1 for D (5 bases). The CDR3 loop spans 15 amino acids. Trimming pared 3 bases from V and 7 bases from J, leaving 18 bases between. The germline V gene encodes CDR1 LGHNA and CDR2 YNFKEQ. CDR3: CASSHDRGEVAGYTF. CDR3 in DNA: TGTGCCAGCAGCCACGATCGGGGGGAGGTTGCTGGCTACACCTTC.

The J gene is TRBJ2-1, the V gene TRBV10-3; D is undetermined. Germline CDR1 ENHRY, CDR2 SYGVKD. Trimming stripped 7 bases from V and 7 bases from J, with 14 bases between. There are 13 residues in the CDR3. The CDR3 loop is CAITADARNEQFF. In DNA, the CDR3 is TGTGCCATCACCGCGGACGCGAGGAATGAGCAGTTCTTC.

The gene calls are TRBV29-1 and TRBJ1-2, with 8 bases aligning to TRBD1. The CDR3 covers 14 residues. Trimming cost V 6 bases and J 5 bases; bases outside gene matches: 11. Germline values: CDR1 SQVTM, CDR2 ANQGSEA. The chain's CDR3 is CSVRTGSLPYGYTF. CDR3 in DNA: TGCAGCGTAAGGACAGGGTCTTTACCGTATGGCTACACCTTC.

This clonotype was picked up a small number of times. CDR3 sequence: CASSSTGGLQPQHF. Written as DNA, the CDR3 is TGTGCCAGCAGCTCGACAGGAGGGCTTCAGCCCCAGCATTTT. The V call is TRBV7-9, the J call TRBJ1-5; D perhaps matches TRBD1 (6 bases). V gave up 4 bases and J gave up 6 bases, with 13 bases separating them. Germline CDR1 and CDR2: SEHNR and FQNEAQ (reference sequence). CDR3 length: 14 amino acids.

This clonotype was recorded at least ten times. The V gene is TRBV20-1, the J gene TRBJ2-1; TRBD2 agrees at 10 bases. The J segment lost 4 bases and the V segment lost 6 bases, leaving 3 bases of the junction unmatched. Germline V gene lookup returns CDR1 DFQATT and CDR2 SNEGSKA (reference sequence). The CDR3 is made up of 13 amino acids. In DNA, the CDR3 is TGCAGTGCCCTAGCGGGGGTATACAATGAGCAGTTCTTC. It encodes CSALAGVYNEQFF.

This clonotype occurred a few times. This sequence joins TRBV4-1 and TRBJ2-3; D is undetermined. Germline CDR1 reads MGHRA; CDR2 reads YSYEKL. V dropped 1 base and J dropped 4 bases, with 12 bases sitting between them. This CDR3 contains 15 residues. Written as DNA, the CDR3 is TGCGCCAGCAGCCAAGGTCCATCCCGGGCAGATACGCAGTATTTT. This encodes CASSQGPSRADTQYF.

This clonotype occurred many times. The chain combines TRBV2 with TRBJ2-2; 8 positions match TRBD2. Germline trimming cut 10 bases from V and 3 bases from J; bases unmatched to any gene: 7. The CDR3 covers 14 residues. Germline V gene sequence: CDR1 SNHLY, CDR2 FYNNEI. The CDR3 DNA follows: TGTGCCATCTCCGTCGGGAGGGACACCGGGGAGCTGTTTTTT. It encodes CAISVGRDTGELFF.

This chain uses TRBV6-1 with TRBJ2-2, with D possibly being TRBD1 (5 bases). V dropped 2 bases and J dropped 6 bases, with 22 bases sitting between them. CDR1 MNHNS and CDR2 SASEGT come from the germline V gene. The CDR3 has 18 residues. CDR3: CASSEFRTGSPIAGELFF. DNA of the CDR3: TGTGCCAGCAGTGAATTCAGAACAGGTTCTCCAATAGCCGGGGAGCTGTTTTTT.

In its sample, this clonotype was seen many times. The chain joins TRBV3-1 to TRBJ2-3; no clear D gene. CDR3 length: 16 amino acids. Germline loops: CDR1 LGHDT, CDR2 YNNKEL (reference sequence). V lost 2 bases and J 6 bases, leaving 18 bases between the germline ends. In DNA form, the CDR3 reads TGTGCCAGCAGCCAATGGATGGCCCCAACGATCGATACGCAGTATTTT. Protein product: CASSQWMAPTIDTQYF.

This clonotype has more than one count but fewer than ten. V usage is TRBV6-2 or TRBV6-3 and J usage is TRBJ1-5; D is perhaps TRBD1 (5 bases). Germline V gives CDR1 MNHEY, CDR2 SVGEGT. The CDR3 has 14 amino acids. V lost 6 bases and J lost 6, with 15 bases in between. Here the CDR3 DNA reads TGTGCCAGCAGCCCCCGGGCAGGGACTCAGCCCCAGCATTTT. Its translation: CASSPRAGTQPQHF.

This rearrangement joins TRBV18 to TRBJ1-1, with D perhaps matching TRBD1 (6 bases). Germline V lookup: CDR1 KGHSH, CDR2 LQKENI. Trimming pared 4 bases from V and 1 base from J, leaving 16 bases between. This CDR3 has 16 residues. CDR3 loop: CASSLTFTGSNTEAFF. Written as DNA, the CDR3 is TGTGCCAGCTCACTGACTTTTACAGGGTCGAACACTGAAGCTTTCTTT.

This clonotype was seen repeatedly, ten times or more. The chain is built from TRBV6-2 or TRBV6-3 and TRBJ2-4; D is possibly TRBD2 (5 bases). The ends were cut back, 8 bases at V and 8 bases at J, with 7 bases in the middle. Germline V gene lookup returns CDR1 MNHEY and CDR2 SVGEGT. This CDR3 contains 10 residues. CDR3 DNA sequence: TGTGCCAGCGGGCGGGACATTCAGTACTTC. As protein: CASGRDIQYF.

This clonotype has a handful of counts. The rearrangement joins TRBV27 to TRBJ1-6, with D possibly TRBD1 on 6 matching bases. The CDR3 covers 13 residues. Per germline, CDR1 MNHEY and CDR2 SMNVEV (reference sequence). The V end lost 7 bases, the J end lost 10 bases, and 14 bases lay between the germline ends. CDR3: CASTRTTGSPLHF. In nucleotides, the CDR3 is TGTGCCAGCACTCGAACAACAGGGTCACCCCTCCACTTT.

This clonotype was detected ten times or more. The V call is TRBV6-5, the J call TRBJ2-3; no reliable D call. The CDR3 totals 15 residues. Germline assignment: CDR1 MNHEY and CDR2 SVGAGI. V lost 2 bases, J lost 1 base, and 10 bases lay in between. The CDR3 region has the DNA TGTGCCAGCAGTTACCGGGCTTCCGGCACAGATACGCAGTATTTT. Its protein product is CASSYRASGTDTQYF.